The clone carrying this TCR beta chain has just a few counts. What it recognizes is unknown. This sample is drawn from a study of T cells in Graves' hyperthyroidism and ophthalmopathy. Study-level information: Peripheral blood was obtained at initial diagnosis, preceding any treatment.

Using around 10 ml of fresh peripheral blood, PBMCs were prepared. Trimming cost V 7 bases and J 4 bases, with 7 bases left between them. CDR3 length: 11 amino acids. Germline V CDR1 and CDR2: MDHEN, SYDVKM. Study findings and constraints: Blood held most thyroid clonotypes expanded above 0.001 frequency. Ophthalmopathy onset followed model prediction by a median around 6.9 months.

The TCR beta CDR3 regions underwent amplification using RNA transcripts as the source. HTBI primers drove first-round RT-PCR of the TCR CDR3. TCRdb passed the multiplex PCR reads through MiXCR, listing each CDR3 protein once. The table has about 640,000 distinct CDR3 sequences, less than 25% seen once. This clonotype was sampled from a man younger than 45 with Graves' ophthalmopathy. The sequenced sample was blood. This chain links TRBV28 with TRBJ2-5; no definite D call. CDR3 in DNA: TGTGCCAGCAATGTACGAGAGACCCAGTACTTC. Protein sequence: CASNVRETQYF.